This T cell receptor (beta chain) was profiled in a study of T cells expressing NK-cell markers. About the research overall: One of the eight sequenced donors was seronegative, whereas the other seven were HCMV-seropositive. Findings and limits, study-wide: Of CD8+ T cells, about 1.0-8% belonged to dominant NKG2C+ clonotypes in more than five donors. A few donors likewise had their CD3+CD56-NKG2C+ fraction led by these clonotypes.

The CDR3 has 16 residues. The germline CDR1 and CDR2 sequences are LGHDT and YNNKEL (reference sequence). As for this clonotype: Its cognate antigen is unknown.

Using the 5' RACE reads, TCRdb records one entry per CDR3 protein without DNA. The specimen's table records fewer than 550,000 distinct CDR3 sequences. The sequenced material came from blood T cells: a sorted CD56 or NKG2C T cell subset, CD4+ or CD8+ T cells, or bulk PBMC T cells (not recorded which). This receptor was obtained from a woman aged 45 to 65 in good health. V and J are TRBV3-1 and TRBJ1-2; TCRdb returns TRBD1, unconfirmable since there is no DNA. CDR3 sequence: CASSPDVRQGAFGYTF.